This T cell receptor (beta chain) was sequenced during a study of OX40 agonist ivuxolimab in advanced cancers. The length of the CDR3 is 14 residues. CDR1 and CDR2 (germline): SGHRS, YFSETQ. Trimming took 0 bases from V and 7 from J, leaving 11 bases between them. Measured with immunoSEQ multiplex PCR; TCRdb has only the in-frame clones, and not every one. The table has about 16,000 clones, 85% to 90% seen once. The chain employs TRBV5-1 and TRBJ2-1, with D uncertain. Sequenced here: CD4+ or CD8+ T cells sorted from blood, sampled in a trial of the OX40 agonist ivuxolimab. The sequence derives from an adult with an advanced solid tumor such as melanoma, head and neck, liver or kidney cancer. CDR3 loop: CASSLGARLNEQFF. The CDR3 nucleotides are TGCGCCAGCAGCTTGGGGGCCAGGCTGAATGAGCAGTTCTTC.